This T cell receptor beta chain was identified in a study of blood T cell repertoires in COVID-19 (dated by TCRdb to 2018 to 2020). Regarding the study in general: Samples from collaborators originated in the United States, Italy and Spain and spanned both the acute and convalescent phases of COVID-19. The material from the prospective study consisted of cDNA or gDNA derived from T cells, B-cell-depleted T cells, or PBMCs. Where available, HLA class I and class II types were obtained from metadata supplied by the sample provider rather than from assay-based typing. A de-identified subject ID, COVID-19 status, age in years and sex were almost always included in the sample metadata. Deeply sampled blood TCRbeta repertoires from subjects exposed to, actively infected with, or recovered from COVID-19 were included in the dataset. Samples came from the ongoing ImmuneRACE study (first 160 participants) plus 1,254 subjects from 6 global collaborators. The repertoires were released in a freely available public database meant as a resource for research on the immune response to SARS-CoV-2. The research as a whole found: The quantity of clinical and demographic metadata differed by source and by participant and was supplied without curation.

The CDR3 sequence holds 14 residues, the cysteine and phenylalanine included. The only DNA kept is the CDR3, 42 bases in frame from the first base. CDR1 and CDR2, per the germline V gene (reference sequence), are LNHDA and SQIVND. V was cut back by 7 bases and J by 6 bases, leaving a gap of 15 bases between them. About this clone: Which antigen it targets is not known. Nothing much larger sits one base from this clone, and base qualities are not available.

Collaborating institutions collected whole blood in K2EDTA tubes following their own protocols. For TCRbeta analysis, collaborators shipped samples as frozen whole blood, isolated PBMCs, or DNA extracted from either of those sample types. The immunoSEQ Assay, a bias-controlled multiplex PCR, was used to amplify TCRbeta CDR3 regions from genomic DNA. Processing in the source paper ran as follows. The number of nucleated cells in each sample was estimated from the amplification of reference gene primers within the assay. To quantify the absolute abundance of each unique TCRbeta CDR3 rearrangement, sequence reads were collapsed and filtered. For each sample, productive Simpson clonality was calculated as the square root of Simpson's diversity index across productive rearrangements. TCRdb took over this immuneACCESS table, retaining in-frame rearrangements with V and J assigned. Such tables are incomplete; in checked studies, under half of the missing clones stem from an unresolved V gene, and the remainder is unexplained. D and trimming come from the DNA, and the V and J calls and clone size come from that table. Across this sample there are roughly 150,000 clones, with 78% seen only once. About 14% of the sample is held by the ten biggest clonotypes.

The specimen sequenced was peripheral blood. The chain is assembled from TRBV19 and TRBJ2-2, and TRBD2 may be the D gene, going by 6 matching bases. This clonotype was obtained from a woman older than 75 with acute or convalescent COVID-19. The DNA sequence is as follows: TGTGCCAGTATCGGGACGGGAGCATCCGGGGAGCTGTTTTTT. This yields the protein CASIGTGASGELFF. Reference TRBV19 and TRBJ2-2 genes cover what lies past the CDR3, so the full variable domain is DGGITQSPKYLFRKEGQNVTLSCEQNLNHDAMYWYRQDPGQGLRLIYYSQIVNDFQKGDIAEGYSVSREKKESFPLTVTSAQKNPTAFYLCASIGTGASGELFFGEGSRLTVL.